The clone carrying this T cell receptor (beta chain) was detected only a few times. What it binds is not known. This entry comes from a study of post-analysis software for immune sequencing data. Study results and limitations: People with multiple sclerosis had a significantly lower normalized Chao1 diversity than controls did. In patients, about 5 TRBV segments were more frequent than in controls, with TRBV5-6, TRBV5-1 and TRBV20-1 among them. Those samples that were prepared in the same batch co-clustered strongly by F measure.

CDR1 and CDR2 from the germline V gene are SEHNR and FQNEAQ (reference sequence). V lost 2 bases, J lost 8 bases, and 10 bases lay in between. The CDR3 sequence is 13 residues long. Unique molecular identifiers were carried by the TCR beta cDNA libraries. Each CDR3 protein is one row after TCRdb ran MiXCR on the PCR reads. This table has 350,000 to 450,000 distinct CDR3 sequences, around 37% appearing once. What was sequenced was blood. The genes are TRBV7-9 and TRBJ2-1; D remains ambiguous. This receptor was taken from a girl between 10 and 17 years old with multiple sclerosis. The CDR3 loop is CASSLMFRDEQFF. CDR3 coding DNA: TGTGCCAGCAGCTTAATGTTTCGCGATGAGCAGTTCTTC. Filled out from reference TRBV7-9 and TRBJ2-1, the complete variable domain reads DTGVSQNPRHKITKRGQNVTFRCDPISEHNRLYWYRQTLGQGPEFLTYFQNEAQLEKSRLLSDRFSAERPKGSFSTLEIQRTEQGDSAMYLCASSLMFRDEQFFGPGTRLTVL.